This is a list of T cell receptor beta chains from one sample in a study of blood T cells in healthy people across ages. TCRdb processed the 5' RACE reads anew with MiXCR; each CDR3 protein has one entry. The repertoire includes roughly 1,700,000 distinct CDR3 sequences, about 30% of them detected once, and about 7.7% sits in the top ten. Specimen: blood. The origin of the receptors is a woman in her 30s in good health. Each CDR3 is given with its conserved first and last residue. D genes are given only for firm matches. Clone size is not always given. Where it is, it says once, few, many or a class for expanded clones.

j_gene | abundance | d_gene | v_gene | CDR3aa | CDR3nt
TRBJ1-1 | few | . | TRBV9 | CASSVGDREAFF | TGTGCCAGCAGCGTGGGCGACAGGGAAGCTTTCTTT
TRBJ1-2 | few | . | TRBV10-3 | CAIRGDGAYGYTF | TGTGCCATCAGGGGGGATGGGGCCTATGGCTACACCTTC
TRBJ1-2 | . | . | TRBV7-9 | CASSLAIGEEGHTF | TGTGCCAGCAGCTTAGCTATCGGGGAAGAAGGCCACACCTTC
TRBJ1-4 | . | . | TRBV13 | CASSRNGMSNEKLFF | TGTGCCAGCAGCCGCAATGGGATGTCTAATGAAAAACTGTTTTTT
TRBJ2-1 | few | . | TRBV2 | CASTNAGTLSYNEQFF | TGTGCCAGCACCAACGCCGGGACTCTCTCCTACAATGAGCAGTTCTTC
TRBJ2-5 | many | TRBD2 | TRBV10-3 | CAIPTSGKETQYF | TGTGCCATTCCCACTAGCGGAAAAGAGACCCAGTACTTC
TRBJ1-5 | . | . | TRBV20-1 | CSARGQGSQPQHF | TGCAGTGCTAGGGGTCAGGGAAGTCAGCCCCAGCATTTT
TRBJ2-7 | . | TRBD1 | TRBV10-3 | CAIRQGTDDEQYF | TGTGCCATCAGGCAGGGGACAGACGACGAGCAGTACTTC
TRBJ2-3 | few | . | TRBV20-1 | CSAESPSRDTQYF | TGCAGTGCCGAATCCCCCTCGAGGGATACGCAGTATTTT
TRBJ1-3 | . | . | TRBV19 | CAVRGFSGNTIYF | TGTGCCGTCCGCGGGTTCTCTGGAAACACCATATATTTT
TRBJ2-4 | . | . | TRBV30 | CAWGVGGTLTKNIQYF | TGTGCCTGGGGGGTAGGAGGGACCCTTACCAAAAACATTCAGTACTTC
TRBJ2-7 | . | . | TRBV6-5 | CASSYSYRSSYNEQYF | TGTGCCAGCAGTTACTCGTACCGGAGCTCCTACAATGAGCAGTACTTC
TRBJ1-2 | once | . | TRBV12-3/TRBV12-4 | CANSPLLSDSGDGYTF | TGTGCCAACAGTCCCCTTTTAAGCGACTCGGGGGATGGCTACACCTTC
TRBJ1-5 | . | . | TRBV28 | CASNEDREGAIFGNQPQHF | TGTGCCAGCAACGAAGATAGGGAAGGGGCTATATTTGGCAATCAGCCCCAGCATTTT
TRBJ2-5 | . | TRBD2 | TRBV7-9 | CASSFSKTSGEETQYF | TGTGCCAGCAGCTTCTCCAAGACTAGCGGGGAAGAGACCCAGTACTTC
TRBJ2-1 | . | TRBD2 | TRBV20-1 | CSAPSGGSNEQFF | TGCAGTGCACCAAGCGGGGGGTCCAATGAGCAGTTCTTC
TRBJ1-2 | . | . | TRBV14 | CASSQERSQRFYGYTF | TGTGCCAGCAGCCAGGAGAGGTCGCAGAGATTTTATGGCTACACCTTC